These T cell receptor beta chains were read from a single sample in a study of cytomegalovirus exposure and HLA in healthy donors. Repertoires were generated with immunoSEQ multiplex PCR, while TCRdb's copy carries only in-frame clones and drops some. The table records approximately 190,000 clones, roughly 80% of them present only once. Sequenced material: PBMCs. The receptors stem from a man in his forties in good health and CMV-seropositive. CDR3s include the opening cysteine and the closing phenylalanine or tryptophan. D genes are given only for firm matches. Clone size is not always given. Where it is, it says once, few, many or a class for expanded clones.

D gene | CDR3 length | J gene | V gene | clone size | CDR3 DNA | CDR3 protein
TRBD2 | 15 | TRBJ2-1 | TRBV7-9 | . | TGTGCCAGCAGCTCCGGACTAGCGGGGTACAATGAGCAGTTCTTC | CASSSGLAGYNEQFF
. | 13 | TRBJ2-7 | TRBV28 | . | TGTGCCAGCAGTTCCCTTCGACTCTACGAGCAGTACTTC | CASSSLRLYEQYF
TRBD2 | 15 | TRBJ2-1 | TRBV6-1 | . | TGTGCCAGCAGTGCCTTTGGGACTAGCGCGAGTGAGCAGTTCTTC | CASSAFGTSASEQFF
TRBD2 | 15 | TRBJ2-5 | TRBV30 | once | TGTGCCTGGAGTGTACGGGAACGGGAGGGGGAGACCCAGTACTTC | CAWSVREREGETQYF
. | 14 | TRBJ2-7 | TRBV6-6 | . | TGTGCCAGCAGTTACCACCGGGACACCTACGAGCAGTACTTC | CASSYHRDTYEQYF
. | 14 | TRBJ2-7 | TRBV9 | . | TGTGCCAGCAGCGTAGACATGGTTGCCTACGAGCAGTACTTC | CASSVDMVAYEQYF
TRBD2 | 13 | TRBJ2-7 | TRBV6-5 | . | TGTGCCAGCACCGGGACTAGAGCCTACGAGCAGTACTTC | CASTGTRAYEQYF
TRBD1 | 15 | TRBJ2-1 | TRBV5-1 | . | TGCGCCAGCAGCTTGGTGGGACAGGGAAGGAATGAGCAGTTCTTC | CASSLVGQGRNEQFF
TRBD2 | 17 | TRBJ2-7 | TRBV28 | . | TGTGCCAGCAGTTTGACTAGCGGGAGCTCGTTGGGGAACGAGCAGTACTTC | CASSLTSGSSLGNEQYF
. | 13 | TRBJ2-5 | TRBV29-1 | . | TGCAGCGTTGACGGGGTAGTCGGGGAGACCCAGTACTTC | CSVDGVVGETQYF
TRBD1 | 15 | TRBJ2-3 | TRBV5-8 | . | TGTGCCAGCAGCTTGGGACAGGGGGCCACAGATACGCAGTATTTT | CASSLGQGATDTQYF
. | 16 | TRBJ1-2 | TRBV9 | . | TGTGCCAGCAGCGTAGGCGGGGGGGCGATAGGTTATGGCTACACCTTC | CASSVGGGAIGYGYTF
. | 14 | TRBJ1-2 | TRBV28 | . | TGTGCCAGCAGCCCGGGCGGGAGTAACTATGGCTACACCTTC | CASSPGGSNYGYTF
. | 14 | TRBJ2-5 | TRBV11-2 | . | TGTGCCAGCCGGCCCGTCCGGGGGCAAGAGACCCAGTACTTC | CASRPVRGQETQYF
TRBD1 | 14 | TRBJ2-3 | TRBV2 | few | TGTGCCAGCACGAGACAGGGCAGCACAGATACGCAGTATTTT | CASTRQGSTDTQYF
. | 14 | TRBJ1-1 | TRBV2 | . | TGTGCCAGCAGTGAGGGGGGAGCGAACACTGAAGCTTTCTTT | CASSEGGANTEAFF
. | 14 | TRBJ2-3 | TRBV2 | once | TGTGCCAGTTACCGGGACAAACTCACAGATACGCAGTATTTT | CASYRDKLTDTQYF
TRBD1 | 13 | TRBJ2-7 | TRBV19 | . | TGTGCCACCACCGGGACAGGATCCTACGAGCAGTACTTC | CATTGTGSYEQYF
. | 13 | TRBJ1-2 | TRBV5-4 | . | TGTGCCACCCAGGGCAGAGCTAACTATGGCTACACCTTC | CATQGRANYGYTF
TRBD1 | 14 | TRBJ2-7 | TRBV6-5 | once | TGTGCCAGCAGCGCCGGGACAGGCTCCTACGAGCAGTACTTC | CASSAGTGSYEQYF
TRBD1 | 17 | TRBJ2-7 | TRBV15 | . | TGTGCCACCAGCAGAAAGAGACAGGGCCCAAGCTCCTACGAGCAGTACTTC | CATSRKRQGPSSYEQYF
. | 14 | TRBJ2-2 | TRBV4-1 | . | TGCGCCAGCAGCAATAGCGGCAACACCGGGGAGCTGTTTTTT | CASSNSGNTGELFF
. | 12 | TRBJ2-7 | TRBV28 | few | TGTGCCAGCAGTTACTGGGCGTACGAGCAGTACTTC | CASSYWAYEQYF
TRBD2 | 15 | TRBJ2-1 | TRBV5-1 | . | TGCGCCAGCAGCTTGGTCGGGACTAGCCGCAATGAGCAGTTCTTC | CASSLVGTSRNEQFF
. | 14 | TRBJ2-1 | TRBV7-8 | . | TGTGCCAGCACCGACAGTTCCCCATTGGGTGAGCAGTTCTTC | CASTDSSPLGEQFF
TRBD1 | 13 | TRBJ1-6 | TRBV5-6 | . | TGTGCCAGCAGCTGGGACAGGGATGCGCCCCTCCACTTT | CASSWDRDAPLHF
TRBD1 | 16 | TRBJ1-3 | TRBV11-2 | few | TGTGCCAGCAGCTTAGCTGGGACAGTCTCTGGAAACACCATATATTTT | CASSLAGTVSGNTIYF
TRBD2 | 15 | TRBJ2-1 | TRBV6-1 | . | TGTGCCAGCACCCAGCGGCTAGCGGGATTAGCTGAGCAGTTCTTC | CASTQRLAGLAEQFF
TRBD2 | 16 | TRBJ2-2 | TRBV4-3 | . | TGCGCCAGCAGCCAAGGGACTAGCGGGAGTATCGGGGAGCTGTTTTTT | CASSQGTSGSIGELFF
TRBD1 | 15 | TRBJ1-4 | TRBV7-8 | . | TGTGCCAGCAGCAGTCCGGGACAGGAGAATGAAAAACTGTTTTTT | CASSSPGQENEKLFF
TRBD2 | 17 | TRBJ2-2 | TRBV30 | . | TGTGCCTGGAGCCCTGAGGTAGCGGGAGACCCCACCGGGGAGCTGTTTTTT | CAWSPEVAGDPTGELFF
. | 12 | TRBJ1-2 | TRBV30 | few | TGTGCCTGGAGTCTCACAAACTATGGCTACACCTTC | CAWSLTNYGYTF
TRBD1 | 15 | TRBJ2-4 | TRBV29-1 | . | TGCAGCGTTGCAGAACAGGGGGCAACCAAAAACATTCAGTACTTC | CSVAEQGATKNIQYF
. | 12 | TRBJ2-5 | TRBV30 | . | TGTGCCTGGAGTCCGGGTTGGGAGACCCAGTACTTC | CAWSPGWETQYF
TRBD2 | 15 | TRBJ2-3 | TRBV6-5 | . | TGTGCCAGCAGTTTAATTAGCGGGAGCGCAGATACGCAGTATTTT | CASSLISGSADTQYF
. | 14 | TRBJ2-7 | TRBV7-9 | . | TGTGCCAGCAGCTTAGTGCGACACCCCTACGAGCAGTACTTC | CASSLVRHPYEQYF
TRBD2 | 15 | TRBJ2-7 | TRBV6-5 | once | TGTGCCAGCAGTTATACTAGCGGGGGCTCCTACGAGCAGTACTTC | CASSYTSGGSYEQYF
. | 16 | TRBJ1-5 | TRBV6-1 | . | TGTGCCAGCAGTGAAGTCCGACAGGCTCGCAATCAGCCCCAGCATTTT | CASSEVRQARNQPQHF
. | 14 | TRBJ1-1 | TRBV5-1 | . | TGCGCCAGCAGCTTCGCGGGCCGGGACACTGAAGCTTTCTTT | CASSFAGRDTEAFF
. | 15 | TRBJ1-4 | TRBV7-6 | . | TGTGCCAGCAGCCTGAGGGGGTACCCTAATGAAAAACTGTTTTTT | CASSLRGYPNEKLFF
TRBD2 | 18 | TRBJ2-2 | TRBV27 | . | TGTGCCAGCACCCTATCACCGGGGGGGTGGGGTGCAGGCGGGGAGCTGTTTTTT | CASTLSPGGWGAGGELFF
. | 18 | TRBJ2-3 | TRBV19 | . | TGTGCCAGTAGTACCACGGGAGAAAGTCGAATATTCACAGATACGCAGTATTTT | CASSTTGESRIFTDTQYF
. | 15 | TRBJ1-1 | TRBV18 | . | TGTGCCAGCTCACCTCTAGGGAGTTCGAACACTGAAGCTTTCTTT | CASSPLGSSNTEAFF
TRBD1 | 15 | TRBJ1-3 | TRBV4-1 | few | TGCGCCAGCAGCCAAGGGACAGGGGCTGGAAACACCATATATTTT | CASSQGTGAGNTIYF
TRBD1 | 15 | TRBJ2-1 | TRBV7-3 | . | TGTGCCAGCAGCTGGACAGGATCCTCCTACAATGAGCAGTTCTTC | CASSWTGSSYNEQFF
. | 15 | TRBJ2-1 | TRBV7-2 | few | TGTGCCAGCAGACCCGACAGTTCCTTCCCCAATGAGCAGTTCTTC | CASRPDSSFPNEQFF
TRBD2 | 14 | TRBJ2-7 | TRBV29-1 | . | TGCAGCGTTGAAGACCCGGGAGGCTCCTACGAGCAGTACTTC | CSVEDPGGSYEQYF
. | 14 | TRBJ2-7 | TRBV30 | . | TGTGCCTGGAGTAACGGGAAGGGGGCCTACGAGCAGTACTTC | CAWSNGKGAYEQYF
TRBD1 | 17 | TRBJ2-1 | TRBV18 | few | TGTGCCAGCTCACCCGGGACAGGTCGGGCCTCCTACAATGAGCAGTTCTTC | CASSPGTGRASYNEQFF
TRBD1 | 15 | TRBJ1-4 | TRBV27 | . | TGTGCCAGCAGTGGAACAGGGGGGACTAATGAAAAACTGTTTTTT | CASSGTGGTNEKLFF
. | 14 | TRBJ1-2 | TRBV27 | . | TGTGCCAGCAGGGCCTATCGAGGGGGCTATGGCTACACCTTC | CASRAYRGGYGYTF
TRBD1 | 15 | TRBJ1-4 | TRBV6-1 | . | TGTGCCAGCAGTCCGCGACAGGGAACTAATGAAAAACTGTTTTTT | CASSPRQGTNEKLFF
. | 12 | TRBJ2-1 | TRBV30 | . | TGTGCCTGGAGTGTAGGAGACAATGAGCAGTTCTTC | CAWSVGDNEQFF
TRBD1 | 15 | TRBJ1-4 | TRBV4-1 | . | TGCGCCAGCAGCCCCCGACAGGGGATAGGGGAAAAACTGTTTTTT | CASSPRQGIGEKLFF
TRBD2 | 14 | TRBJ2-5 | TRBV7-2 | . | TGTGCCAGCACCTCATTAGCGGGAGGGGAGACCCAGTACTTC | CASTSLAGGETQYF
TRBD1 | 15 | TRBJ2-2 | TRBV7-9 | . | TGTGCCAGCAGCTTGGGACAGGACAACACCGGGGAGCTGTTTTTT | CASSLGQDNTGELFF
TRBD2 | 14 | TRBJ2-7 | TRBV27 | . | TGTGCCAGCAGAAAGAGGCTAGCGGGCTACGAGCAGTACTTC | CASRKRLAGYEQYF
TRBD1 | 14 | TRBJ2-2 | TRBV29-1 | . | TGCAGCGTGAGACAGGGGGCGGACACCGGGGAGCTGTTTTTT | CSVRQGADTGELFF
. | 15 | TRBJ1-4 | TRBV19 | . | TGTGCCAGTAGTATAGATATTGCAACTAATGAAAAACTGTTTTTT | CASSIDIATNEKLFF
. | 13 | TRBJ2-3 | TRBV5-5 | once | TGTGCCAGCAGCTTGGGGAGCCCAGATACGCAGTATTTT | CASSLGSPDTQYF